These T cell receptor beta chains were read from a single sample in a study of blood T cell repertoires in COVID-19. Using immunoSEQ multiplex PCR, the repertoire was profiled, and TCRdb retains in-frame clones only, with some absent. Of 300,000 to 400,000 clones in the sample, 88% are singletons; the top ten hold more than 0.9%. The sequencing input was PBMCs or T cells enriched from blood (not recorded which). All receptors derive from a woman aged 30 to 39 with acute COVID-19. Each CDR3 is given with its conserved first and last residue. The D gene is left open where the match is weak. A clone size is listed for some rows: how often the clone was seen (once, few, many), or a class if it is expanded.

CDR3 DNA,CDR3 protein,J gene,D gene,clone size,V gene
TGTGCCAGCAGTTTCGGAGGGTATCTCGGTAATTCACCCCTCCACTTT,CASSFGGYLGNSPLHF,TRBJ1-6,-,-,TRBV27
TGTGCCAGCAGCTTGGGACTAGCGGGGGGCCGGAGCTCCTACAATGAGCAGTTCTTC,CASSLGLAGGRSSYNEQFF,TRBJ2-1,TRBD2,-,TRBV5-6
TGCGCCAGCAGCTTGGCCAAGAACACTGAAGCTTTCTTT,CASSLAKNTEAFF,TRBJ1-1,-,-,TRBV5-1
TGTGCCAGCAGCTTATCCCTAGCGGTCTCCTACAATGAGCAGTTCTTC,CASSLSLAVSYNEQFF,TRBJ2-1,TRBD2,-,TRBV7-6
TGTGCCAGCAGCCCCACCGAGCGGGGGGGATACAATGAGCAGTTCTTC,CASSPTERGGYNEQFF,TRBJ2-1,TRBD2,-,TRBV7-3
TGTGCCAGCAGCGCTTATTCGGGACTAGCGGGGGGGCCCGAGCAGTACTTC,CASSAYSGLAGGPEQYF,TRBJ2-7,TRBD2,-,TRBV9
TGTGCCAGCAGCCCCTTAGGACAGGGGGATAGAACCCAGTACTTC,CASSPLGQGDRTQYF,TRBJ2-5,TRBD1,-,TRBV7-2
TGTGCCAGCAGCTTAGGGGGGACAGGGGGCAGCTATGGCTACACCTTC,CASSLGGTGGSYGYTF,TRBJ1-2,TRBD1,-,TRBV7-2
TGTGCCAGCAGCCACCTAGAGAATCAGCCCCAGCATTTT,CASSHLENQPQHF,TRBJ1-5,-,-,TRBV3-1/TRBV3-2
TGTGCCAGCAGCAATATACCGGGGGGGCGCAATGAGCAGTTCTTC,CASSNIPGGRNEQFF,TRBJ2-1,TRBD2,-,TRBV27
TGTGCCAGTAGTATAGGGGCTGGGTCCTCCGAGCAGTACTTC,CASSIGAGSSEQYF,TRBJ2-7,-,-,TRBV19
TGCAGCGCCAGGGTTACTGAAGCTTTCTTT,CSARVTEAFF,TRBJ1-1,-,-,TRBV29-1
TGCGCCAGCAGCTTCGGAGGGACTAGGATGGGGGAGACCCAGTACTTC,CASSFGGTRMGETQYF,TRBJ2-5,TRBD2,-,TRBV5-1
TGTGCCAGCAGCTTTAATAGACGGCCCAGGGGTACAGATACGCAGTATTTT,CASSFNRRPRGTDTQYF,TRBJ2-3,-,-,TRBV7-2
TGTGCCAGCAGACCGGACGGGAGATCGGGTTCACCCCTCCACTTT,CASRPDGRSGSPLHF,TRBJ1-6,-,-,TRBV7-2
TGTGCCAGCAGCGTAGCAGCGGGGGGGCCGGGGGAGCAGTACTTC,CASSVAAGGPGEQYF,TRBJ2-7,TRBD2,-,TRBV5-5
TGTGCCAGCAGCTTAGGCGTGGGGACAGATGGCTACACCTTC,CASSLGVGTDGYTF,TRBJ1-2,TRBD1,-,TRBV7-8
TGTGCCAGCAGTTTTAGAGGGACTAGCGGTAACAATGAGCAGTTCTTC,CASSFRGTSGNNEQFF,TRBJ2-1,TRBD2,-,TRBV27
TGTGCCATCAGTGAGATTTCAGGCACCGCACCCCATGGCTACACCTTC,CAISEISGTAPHGYTF,TRBJ1-2,-,-,TRBV10-3
TGTGCCAGCACCGAGGTGGAACTCACAGATACGCAGTATTTT,CASTEVELTDTQYF,TRBJ2-3,-,-,TRBV2
TGTGCCAGCAGTGACCGGGATCGCAATGAGCAGTTCTTC,CASSDRDRNEQFF,TRBJ2-1,-,once,TRBV6-4
TGTGCCAGCAGTGAACCGGTAATGGCTGGAAACACCATATATTTT,CASSEPVMAGNTIYF,TRBJ1-3,-,-,TRBV2
TGTGCCAGCCATCCGGCAGGGAATGAAAAACTGTTTTTT,CASHPAGNEKLFF,TRBJ1-4,-,-,TRBV6-5
TGTGCCATCAGTCTTCCCCGGTTGACTGGTCGGGACAGGGGGTTGGGGTTGAGCAATGAGCAGTTCTTC,CAISLPRLTGRDRGLGLSNEQFF,TRBJ2-1,TRBD1,-,TRBV10-3
TGTGCCAGCAGCTTAGGCAGGGGGAGCGGGCACTACAATGAGCAGTTCTTC,CASSLGRGSGHYNEQFF,TRBJ2-1,-,-,TRBV7-2
TGTGCCAGCATCGTCTCGAATCAGCCCCAGCATTTT,CASIVSNQPQHF,TRBJ1-5,-,-,TRBV27
TGTGCCAGCAGCGGCTGGACAGGGTTCAATGAGCAGTTCTTC,CASSGWTGFNEQFF,TRBJ2-1,TRBD1,-,TRBV9
TGTGCCAGCAGCCCAAGGGCAGGGAAAGCTTTCTTT,CASSPRAGKAFF,TRBJ1-1,-,-,TRBV3-1/TRBV3-2
TGTGCCAGCAGCTTAGCAGGGGGCTTTTCACCCCTCCACTTT,CASSLAGGFSPLHF,TRBJ1-6,TRBD1,-,TRBV7-2
TGTGCCAGCAGCGTGACGGGCCCCCGGGACAGGGTTGTAGATACGCAGTATTTT,CASSVTGPRDRVVDTQYF,TRBJ2-3,TRBD1,-,TRBV9
TGTGCCAGCAGTGAAGCCCGCTACTACAATGAGCAGTTCTTC,CASSEARYYNEQFF,TRBJ2-1,-,-,TRBV6-1
TGTGCCTGGAGGGGGGGGGCCTACAATGAGCAGTTCTTC,CAWRGGAYNEQFF,TRBJ2-1,TRBD2,-,TRBV30